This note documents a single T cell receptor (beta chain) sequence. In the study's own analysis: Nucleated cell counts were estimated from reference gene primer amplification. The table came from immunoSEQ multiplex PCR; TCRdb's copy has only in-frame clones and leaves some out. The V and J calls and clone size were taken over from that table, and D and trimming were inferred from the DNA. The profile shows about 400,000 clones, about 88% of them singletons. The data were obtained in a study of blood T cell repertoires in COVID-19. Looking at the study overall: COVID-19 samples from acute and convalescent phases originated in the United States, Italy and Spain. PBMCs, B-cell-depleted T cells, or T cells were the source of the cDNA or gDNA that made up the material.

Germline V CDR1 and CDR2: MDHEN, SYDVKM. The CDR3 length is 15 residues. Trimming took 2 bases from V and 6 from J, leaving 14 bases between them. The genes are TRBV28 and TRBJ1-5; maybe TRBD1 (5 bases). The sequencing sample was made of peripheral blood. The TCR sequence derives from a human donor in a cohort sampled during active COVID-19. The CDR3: CASSLRSGSGQPQHF. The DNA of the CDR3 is TGTGCCAGCAGTTTAAGATCAGGGTCAGGTCAGCCCCAGCATTTT. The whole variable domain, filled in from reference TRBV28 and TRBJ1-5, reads DVKVTQSSRYLVKRTGEKVFLECVQDMDHENMFWYRQDPGLGLRLIYFSYDVKMKEKGDIPEGYSVSREKKERFSLILESASTNQTSMYLCASSLRSGSGQPQHFGDGTRLSIL.